Below, 21 T cell receptor beta chains from the same sample are listed, as sequenced in a study of CD8+CD57+ T cells in acquired aplastic anemia. The template for TCR beta VDJ and CDR3 sequence profiling was genomic DNA. TCRdb independently ran MiXCR on the reads; one entry per CDR3 protein. The data show about 71,000 distinct CDR3 sequences, 54% seen once. Specimen: sorted CD4+, CD8+, or CD8+CD57+ T cells (not recorded which) from PBMCs. The receptors were gathered from a human donor in good health, serving as a control.

CDR3 DNA: TGTGCCAGCAGCCCTGACAGGAATCAGCCCCAGCATTTT. Amino acids: CASSPDRNQPQHF. The chain combines TRBV7-6 with TRBJ1-5; possible D gene TRBD1, 6 bases. The CDR3 sequence is 13 residues long. Germline V gene lookup returns CDR1 SGHVS and CDR2 FNYEAQ. Trimming removed 5 bases from V and 4 bases from J, with 9 bases in between.

The sample holds many counts of this clonotype. The rearrangement uses TRBV7-2 and TRBJ2-7; 9 nucleotides match TRBD2. V was clipped by 0 bases and J by 2 bases; unmatched bases: 5. Germline CDR1 and CDR2: SGHTA and FQGNSA. The CDR3 loop spans 16 amino acids. CDR3 DNA: TGTGCCAGCAGCTTAGCGGCGGGAGGGCTCCCCTACGAGCAGTACTTC. It translates to CASSLAAGGLPYEQYF.

The V and J genes are TRBV10-1 and TRBJ1-6; no definite D call. V dropped 4 bases and J dropped 3 bases, with 1 base sitting between them. The length of the CDR3 is 12 residues. Germline CDR1 and CDR2: WNHNN and SYGVQD (reference sequence). CDR3 region: CASSGYNSPLHF. CDR3 DNA: TGCGCCAGCAGTGGCTATAATTCACCCCTCCACTTT.

The chain is built from TRBV18 and TRBJ1-5; 8 bases line up with TRBD1. The CDR3 is 19 residues long. Germline CDR1 KGHSH, CDR2 LQKENI. J was trimmed by 0 bases and V by 2 bases; bases with no gene match: 12. CDR3 nucleotides: TGTGCCAGCTCACCAGTTTCGGCAGGGGGCGCCTATAGCAATCAGCCCCAGCATTTT. It encodes CASSPVSAGGAYSNQPQHF.

This chain links TRBV2 with TRBJ1-2; D might be TRBD1 (6 bases). The CDR3 is made up of 13 amino acids. Germline loops: CDR1 SNHLY, CDR2 FYNNEI. With 5 bases removed from V and 2 bases from J, the gap between germline ends came to 9 bases. Here the CDR3 DNA reads TGTGCCAGCAGTCCCCAGGGGAACTATGGCTACACCTTC. Amino acids: CASSPQGNYGYTF.

This clonotype showed up many times. The genes are TRBV7-9 and TRBJ2-3; TRBD1 aligns across 9 bases. With 3 bases clipped from V and 8 bases from J, the junction kept 6 bases outside the gene matches. The CDR3 contains 14 residues. Germline values: CDR1 SEHNR, CDR2 FQNEAQ (reference sequence). The CDR3 sequence: CASSFTGGAGTQYF. The CDR3 nucleotides are TGTGCCAGCAGCTTTACAGGGGGCGCAGGTACGCAGTATTTT.

This clonotype came up many times. The rearrangement uses TRBV12-3 or TRBV12-4 and TRBJ2-5; TRBD1 matches 10 bases. V dropped 5 bases and J dropped 5; count of bases not matched to a gene: 11. The CDR3 is made up of 16 amino acids. The CDR3 sequence: CASSQLLGQGGETQYF. DNA for the CDR3: TGTGCCAGCAGTCAGTTACTCGGACAGGGGGGGGAGACCCAGTACTTC.

This clonotype was seen once. This chain uses TRBV12-3 or TRBV12-4 with TRBJ2-7; D not certain. The V gene lost 6 bases and the J gene lost 2 bases, with 17 bases spanning the gap. This CDR3 is built from 15 residues. Here the CDR3 reads CASSVAPGVTYEQYF. The CDR3 DNA is TGTGCCAGCAGCGTAGCTCCAGGAGTGACCTACGAGCAGTACTTC.

A remark on this clonotype: It may be a read error: a sequence one base away is much more abundant. The V call is TRBV5-5, the J call TRBJ2-3; perhaps TRBD1 as D (5 bases). CDR1 and CDR2 (germline): SGHKS, YYEKEE (reference sequence). The CDR3 totals 12 residues. CDR3 in amino acids: CASTSVTGTQYF. The CDR3 region has the DNA TGTGCCAGCACCTCCGTCACAGGTACGCAGTATTTT.

This clonotype was observed many times. The V and J genes are TRBV20-1 and TRBJ2-3; 12 bases match TRBD2. V was clipped by 0 bases and J by 5 bases; unmatched bases: 12. Germline values: CDR1 DFQATT, CDR2 SNEGSKA (reference sequence). CDR3 size: 18 residues. The CDR3 sequence: CSAREPITSGRLVDTQYF. CDR3 bases: TGCAGTGCTAGAGAGCCTATAACTAGCGGGAGGCTGGTAGATACGCAGTATTTT.

The V gene is TRBV20-1, the J gene TRBJ2-1, with 7 bases matching TRBD1. The trim removed 3 bases at V and 9 bases at J, leaving 8 bases unmatched. In germline, CDR1 is DFQATT, CDR2 SNEGSKA (reference sequence). The CDR3 has 13 amino acids. The CDR3 bases are TGCAGTGCTAGGAGAGACAGGGACAGTGAGCAGTTCTTC. Its protein is CSARRDRDSEQFF.

V and J are TRBV5-1 and TRBJ2-7; 7 positions match TRBD1. With V trimmed by 5 bases and J by 3 bases, 8 bases remained unmatched. There are 14 residues in the CDR3. Germline values: CDR1 SGHRS, CDR2 YFSETQ. The DNA for the CDR3 is TGCGCCAGCAGGGTGGGGGCAGGGGGCTACGAGCAGTACTTC. This sequence encodes CASRVGAGGYEQYF. Full variable domain (rest looked up from reference TRBV5-1 and TRBJ2-7): KAGVTQTPRYLIKTRGQQVTLSCSPISGHRSVSWYQQTPGQGLQFLFEYFSETQRNKGNFPGRFSGRQFSNSRSEMNVSTLELGDSALYLCASRVGAGGYEQYFGPGTRLTVT.

This clonotype was seen at least ten times. With a much larger clone just one base away, this may be a read error. The CDR3 reads CASSGEEGTQYF. The CDR3 DNA reads as TGTGCCAGCAGTGGGGAAGAAGGGACCCAGTACTTC. The J gene is TRBJ2-5, the V gene TRBV2; D gene unclear. The CDR3 totals 12 residues. CDR1 is SNHLY and CDR2 is FYNNEI in the germline V gene. V dropped 4 bases and J dropped 7 bases, with 10 bases sitting between them. Combining the CDR3 with reference TRBV2 and TRBJ2-5 gives the whole variable domain EPEVTQTPSHQVTQMGQEVILRCVPISNHLYFYWYRQILGQKVEFLVSFYNNEISEKSEIFDDQFSVERPDGSNFTLKIRSTKLEDSAMYFCASSGEEGTQYFGPGTRLLVL.

This clonotype turned up a few times. CDR3: CASSPTGGYNEQFF. The CDR3 coding sequence is TGTGCCAGTAGCCCGACAGGGGGCTACAATGAGCAGTTCTTC. The chain links TRBV19 to TRBJ2-1, with 9 bases lining up with TRBD1. The CDR3 sequence is 14 residues long. Unmatched junction bases numbered 3, after V lost 6 bases and J lost 3 bases. Germline lookup yields CDR1 LNHDA and CDR2 SQIVND (reference sequence). The complete variable domain, with remaining parts taken from reference TRBV19 and TRBJ2-1, reads DGGITQSPKYLFRKEGQNVTLSCEQNLNHDAMYWYRQDPGQGLRLIYYSQIVNDFQKGDIAEGYSVSREKKESFPLTVTSAQKNPTAFYLCASSPTGGYNEQFFGPGTRLTVL.

The chain is built from TRBV7-9 and TRBJ2-5; D not certain. This CDR3 is 13 amino acids long. Trimming left V 1 base short and J 5 bases short, with 8 bases between. Germline lookup yields CDR1 SEHNR and CDR2 FQNEAQ (reference sequence). The CDR3 sequence is CASSLGTPETQYF. CDR3 sequence (DNA): TGTGCCAGCAGCTTAGGGACCCCGGAGACCCAGTACTTC.

A few counts support this clonotype. The chain links TRBV7-2 to TRBJ1-2; 8 bases are shared with TRBD1. Germline V gives CDR1 SGHTA, CDR2 FQGNSA. The length of the CDR3 is 13 residues. V gave up 7 bases and J gave up 4 bases; unmatched junction bases: 5. CDR3 region: CASNKGTGYGYTF. In DNA form, the CDR3 reads TGTGCCAGCAACAAAGGGACAGGCTATGGCTACACCTTC.

The chain couples TRBV5-6 to TRBJ1-1; D remains ambiguous. V lost 1 base, J lost 6 bases, and 7 bases lay in between. The CDR3 runs 12 residues. CDR1 and CDR2 from the germline V gene are SGHDT and YYEEEE. CDR3 residues: CASSLRAAEAFF. The CDR3 DNA is TGTGCCAGCAGCTTGAGGGCCGCTGAAGCTTTCTTT.

A remark on this clonotype: One end of the junction does not line up with germline, which may come from a read error. V is TRBV11-1 and J is TRBJ2-3; 10 nucleotides agree with TRBD1. CDR3 size: 17 residues. The germline V gene has CDR1 SGHAT and CDR2 FQDESV (reference sequence). Here the CDR3 DNA reads TGTGCCAGCAGCTTTGGGACAGGGGACTTGGGCACAGATACGCAGTGTTTT. Translation: CASSFGTGDLGTDTQCF.

This clonotype appeared a few times. The gene calls are TRBV15 and TRBJ2-3, with D uncertain. V lost 0 bases and J lost 3, with 7 bases in between. From germline, CDR1 is LNHNV and CDR2 YYDKDF (reference sequence). The CDR3 contains 14 residues. Written as DNA, the CDR3 is TGTGCCACCAGCAGAGAGATGAGGACAGATACGCAGTATTTT. This gives the protein CATSREMRTDTQYF.

The rearrangement uses TRBV11-1 and TRBJ2-4; possible D gene TRBD2, 6 bases. This CDR3 has 15 amino acids. V was clipped by 1 base and J by 8 bases, with 15 bases between them. Germline CDR1 is SGHAT and CDR2 is FQDESV (reference sequence). The CDR3 region is CASSLVEGGGDIQYF. In nucleotides, the CDR3 is TGTGCCAGCAGCTTAGTTGAGGGTGGCGGGGACATTCAGTACTTC.

J is TRBJ2-1 and V is TRBV11-2; no clear D gene. Germline values: CDR1 SGHAT, CDR2 FQNNGV. The CDR3 is 12 residues long. Trimming took 5 bases from V and 2 from J, leaving 4 bases between them. CDR3 amino acids: CASSPPYNEQFF. CDR3 DNA sequence: TGTGCCAGCAGCCCGCCCTACAATGAGCAGTTCTTC. The complete variable domain, with remaining parts taken from reference TRBV11-2 and TRBJ2-1, reads EAGVAQSPRYKIIEKRQSVAFWCNPISGHATLYWYQQILGQGPKLLIQFQNNGVVDDSQLPKDRFSAERLKGVDSTLKIQPAKLEDSAVYLCASSPPYNEQFFGPGTRLTVL.